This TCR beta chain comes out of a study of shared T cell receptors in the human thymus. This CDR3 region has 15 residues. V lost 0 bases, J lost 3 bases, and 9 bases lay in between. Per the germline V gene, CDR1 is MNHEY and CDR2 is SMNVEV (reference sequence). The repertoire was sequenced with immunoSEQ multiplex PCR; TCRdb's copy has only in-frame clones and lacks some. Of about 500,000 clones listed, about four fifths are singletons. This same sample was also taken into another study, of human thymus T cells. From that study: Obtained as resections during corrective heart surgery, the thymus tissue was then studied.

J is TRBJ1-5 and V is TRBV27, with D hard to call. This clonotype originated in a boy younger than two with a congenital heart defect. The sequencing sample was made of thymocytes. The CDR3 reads CASSLSRGDNQPQHF. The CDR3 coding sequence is TGTGCCAGCAGTTTATCCAGAGGAGACAATCAGCCCCAGCATTTT.